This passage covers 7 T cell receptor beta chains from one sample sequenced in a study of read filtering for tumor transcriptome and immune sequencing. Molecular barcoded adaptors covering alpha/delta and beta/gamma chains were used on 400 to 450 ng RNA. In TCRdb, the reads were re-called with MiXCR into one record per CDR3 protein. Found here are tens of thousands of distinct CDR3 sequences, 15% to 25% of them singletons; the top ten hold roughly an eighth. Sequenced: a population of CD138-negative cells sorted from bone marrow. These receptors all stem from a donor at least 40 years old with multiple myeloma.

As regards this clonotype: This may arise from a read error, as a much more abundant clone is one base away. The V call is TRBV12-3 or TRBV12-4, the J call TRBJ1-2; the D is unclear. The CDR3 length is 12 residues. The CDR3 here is CASSYYSYGYSF. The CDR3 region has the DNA TGTGCCAGCAGTTATTATAGTTATGGCTACTCCTTC.

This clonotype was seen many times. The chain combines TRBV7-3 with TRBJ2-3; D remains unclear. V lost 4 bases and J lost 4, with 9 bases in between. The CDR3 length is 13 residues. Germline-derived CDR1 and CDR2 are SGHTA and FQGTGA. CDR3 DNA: TGTGCCAGCAGCTCCGGACCCCCAGATACGCAGTATTTT. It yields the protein CASSSGPPDTQYF.

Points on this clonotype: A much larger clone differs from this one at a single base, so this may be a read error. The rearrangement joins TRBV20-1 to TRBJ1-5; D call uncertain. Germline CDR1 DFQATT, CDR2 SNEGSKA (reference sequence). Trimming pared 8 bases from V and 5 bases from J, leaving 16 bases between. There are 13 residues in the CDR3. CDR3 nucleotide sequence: TGCAGTACTCTCTGGAGGGTGGATCAGCCCCAGCATTTT. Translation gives CSTLWRVDQPQHF.

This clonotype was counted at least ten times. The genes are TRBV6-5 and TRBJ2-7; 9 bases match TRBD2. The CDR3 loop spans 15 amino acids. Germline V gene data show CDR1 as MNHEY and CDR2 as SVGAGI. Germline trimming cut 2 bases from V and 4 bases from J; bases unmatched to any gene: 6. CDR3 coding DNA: TGTGCCAGCAGTTACCAGGCTAGCGGGACATACGAGCAGTACTTC. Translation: CASSYQASGTYEQYF.

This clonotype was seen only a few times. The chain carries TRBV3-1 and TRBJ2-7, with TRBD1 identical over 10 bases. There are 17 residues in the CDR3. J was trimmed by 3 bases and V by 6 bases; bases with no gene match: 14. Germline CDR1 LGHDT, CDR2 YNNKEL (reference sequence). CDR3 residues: CASSQSSTWTGGYEQYF. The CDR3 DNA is TGTGCCAGCAGTCAAAGTTCGACTTGGACAGGGGGCTACGAGCAGTACTTC.

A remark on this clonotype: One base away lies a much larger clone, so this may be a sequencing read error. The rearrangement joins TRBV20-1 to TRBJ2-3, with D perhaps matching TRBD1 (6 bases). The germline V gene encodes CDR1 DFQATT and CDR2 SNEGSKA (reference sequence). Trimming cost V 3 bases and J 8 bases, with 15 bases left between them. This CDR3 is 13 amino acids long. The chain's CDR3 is CSARRRARGTQYF. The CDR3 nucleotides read TGCAGTGCTAGGCGGCGGGCCAGGGGTACGCAGTATTTT.

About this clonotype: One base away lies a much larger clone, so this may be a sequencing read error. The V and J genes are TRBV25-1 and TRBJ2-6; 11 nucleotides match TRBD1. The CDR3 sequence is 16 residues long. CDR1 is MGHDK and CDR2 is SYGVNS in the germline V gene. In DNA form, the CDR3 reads TGTGCCAGCGGCGGACAGGGGGCGGCTGGGGCCAACGTCCCGACTTTC. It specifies CASGGQGAAGANVPTF.